The following is a T cell receptor (beta chain) sequence with its context. The antigen is undetermined. It is likely a read error, because the conserved phenylalanine at the end of the CDR3 is missing. The sample originates from a study of tumor and adjacent non-tumor tissue in lung cancer. Study-wide points: Significantly higher TCR diversity was found in tumor than normal lung.

The library came from three nested PCR rounds adapted from ARM-PCR protocols. TCRdb re-derived calls from the multiplex PCR reads in MiXCR, one entry per CDR3 protein. Among over 40,000 distinct CDR3 sequences listed, 74% were seen once. The template was RNA from unsorted bulk tissue. More than 3 cm separated this lung sample from the edge of the tumor. The specimen was distant non-tumor lung tissue. The TCR comes from an older woman with non-small cell lung cancer.

The CDR3 loop is CASSLSWTAENIQYL. CDR3 in DNA: TGCGCCAGCAGTCTTTCCTGGACAGCTGAAAACATTCAGTACTTA. This rearrangement joins TRBV4-3 to TRBJ2-4, with D maybe TRBD1 (6 bases). The V and J ends lost 6 bases and 5 bases respectively, with 17 bases between them. The germline V gene encodes CDR1 LGHNA and CDR2 YSLEER. The CDR3 is made up of 15 amino acids.